There are a few counts of the clone carrying this T cell receptor beta chain. The data belong to a study of T-cell memory formation after mild COVID-19. Trimming took off 2 bases at V and 0 bases at J, with 6 bases between the two ends. The CDR3 runs to 14 residues. CDR1 and CDR2 (germline): SGHRS, YFSETQ. Constant-segment primers and 5'RACE yielded cDNA libraries for TCR alpha and TCR beta, each carrying sample barcodes and UMIs. Via MiXCR, TCRdb re-called the 5' RACE reads, giving one row per CDR3 protein. The sample shows 400,000 or so distinct CDR3 sequences, 15% to 20% of them seen only once. Sequencing was done on a sample of PBMCs or a T cell subset sorted from them (not recorded which). The rearrangement links TRBV5-1 to TRBJ1-5; D is uncertain. The TCR comes from an adult woman who had mild COVID-19 (a few samples of this study predate the infection). Cell type and time point are not known. CDR3 bases: TGCGCCAGCAGCTTTGGGGATAGCAATCAGCCCCAGCATTTT. Its protein product is CASSFGDSNQPQHF. The complete variable domain, with remaining parts taken from reference TRBV5-1 and TRBJ1-5, reads KAGVTQTPRYLIKTRGQQVTLSCSPISGHRSVSWYQQTPGQGLQFLFEYFSETQRNKGNFPGRFSGRQFSNSRSEMNVSTLELGDSALYLCASSFGDSNQPQHFGDGTRLSIL.